One sample yielded the 12 T cell receptor beta chains listed below, sequenced in a study of blood T cell repertoires in COVID-19. Here immunoSEQ multiplex PCR was the method, and the copy in TCRdb shows in-frame clones only, minus some. The sample holds around 190,000 clones; roughly 88% are singletons and the top ten take 18%. Sequenced material: peripheral blood. The receptors come from a man between 45 and 60 years old with COVID-19, enrolled during active disease.

The chain has TRBV11-2 and TRBJ2-3, with TRBD2 matching 9 bases. V dropped 6 bases and J dropped 2; count of bases not matched to a gene: 6. This CDR3 comprises 15 residues. Germline-derived CDR1 and CDR2 are SGHAT and FQNNGV. The CDR3 DNA sequence: TGTGCCAGCAGAGAGACTAGCGGAATCACAGATACGCAGTATTTT. It specifies CASRETSGITDTQYF.

This clone was observed a single time. The J gene is TRBJ2-3, the V gene TRBV24-1; 13 bases fit TRBD2. Per germline, CDR1 KGHDR and CDR2 SFDVKD. J was trimmed by 5 bases and V by 1 base; bases with no gene match: 2. This CDR3 has 16 residues. CDR3 sequence (DNA): TGTGCCACCAGTGATTTACTAGCGGGGGGGCAAGATACGCAGTATTTT. Translation gives CATSDLLAGGQDTQYF.

As DNA, the CDR3 is TGTGCCAGCAGCTTAGGGCCGGGACAGAACACTGAAGCTTTCTTT. Protein sequence: CASSLGPGQNTEAFF. The chain links TRBV7-6 to TRBJ1-1, with D possibly matching TRBD1 (6 bases). The V gene lost 1 base and the J gene lost 1 base, with 10 bases spanning the gap. Germline values: CDR1 SGHVS, CDR2 FNYEAQ. The CDR3 covers 15 residues.

CDR3 residues: CASSSPPGRSNTEAFF. The CDR3, as DNA: TGTGCCAGCAGCTCCCCCCCGGGGAGATCGAACACTGAAGCTTTCTTT. The chain uses TRBV7-2 and TRBJ1-1; D is ambiguous. Trimming cost V 4 bases and J 1 base, with 16 bases left between them. This CDR3 region has 16 residues. In germline, CDR1 is SGHTA, CDR2 FQGNSA.

The CDR3 loop is CASSHKGPGTSGSGEQYF. The CDR3, as DNA: TGTGCCAGCAGCCATAAGGGTCCTGGGACTAGCGGGAGTGGCGAGCAGTACTTC. V usage is TRBV7-2 and J usage is TRBJ2-7; TRBD2 matches at 14 bases. The CDR3 covers 18 residues. The germline V gene encodes CDR1 SGHTA and CDR2 FQGNSA. Trimming at V came to 5 bases and at J to 6 bases, leaving 15 bases not matched to a gene.

V usage is TRBV6-5 and J usage is TRBJ2-1; 11 bases match TRBD2. The V gene's germline CDR1 is MNHEY and CDR2 SVGAGI. The J segment lost 7 bases and the V segment lost 6 bases, leaving 5 bases of the junction unmatched. This CDR3 comprises 14 residues. In DNA form, the CDR3 reads TGTGCCAGCAGCTTTAGCGGGGGGGCGAATGAGCAGTTCTTC. Protein: CASSFSGGANEQFF.

V gene TRBV15 combines with J gene TRBJ2-1; TRBD1 aligns across 9 bases. Per germline, CDR1 LNHNV and CDR2 YYDKDF (reference sequence). The CDR3 runs to 16 residues. V dropped 3 bases and J dropped 10; count of bases not matched to a gene: 13. CDR3 coding DNA: TGTGCCACCAGCAGTTCCTCCGGGACAGGGAAGGACGAGCAGTTCTTC. Protein: CATSSSSGTGKDEQFF.

The chain couples TRBV27 to TRBJ1-5, with TRBD1 identical over 10 bases. Trimming cost V 5 bases and J 4 bases; bases outside gene matches: 5. The CDR3 is made up of 15 amino acids. Germline V CDR1 and CDR2: MNHEY, SMNVEV (reference sequence). CDR3 nucleotides: TGTGCCAGCAGTCCCGGACAGGGGGTAAATCAGCCCCAGCATTTT. Its translation: CASSPGQGVNQPQHF.

CDR3 DNA: TGTGCCAGCAACGAGAGACAGTCTGCCTACAATGAGCAGTTCTTC. Encoded protein: CASNERQSAYNEQFF. This sequence joins TRBV6-5 and TRBJ2-1; D perhaps matches TRBD1 (5 bases). The CDR3 loop spans 15 amino acids. The V gene's germline CDR1 is MNHEY and CDR2 SVGAGI. Deletions cut 7 bases from V and 2 bases from J, with 15 bases between.

V gene TRBV3-1 (or the pseudogene TRBV3-2) combines with J gene TRBJ2-1, with TRBD2 identical over 10 bases. The junction had 8 bases not matched to a gene; V was cut back by 4 bases and J by 8 bases. Looked up from germline, CDR1 is LGHDT and CDR2 is YNNKEL (reference sequence). The CDR3 spans 15 residues. The CDR3 here is CASSLRSGGADEQFF. In DNA form, the CDR3 reads TGTGCCAGCAGCCTTAGAAGCGGGGGGGCAGATGAGCAGTTCTTC.

The chain combines TRBV5-1 with TRBJ2-1, with 10 nucleotides matching TRBD2. The CDR3 loop spans 17 amino acids. Trimming took 0 bases from V and 7 from J; bases not matched to a gene: 10. Germline CDR1 and CDR2: SGHRS and YFSETQ. As DNA, the CDR3 is TGCGCCAGCAGCTTGGGGGTCCTAGCGGGAGTGAGGAATGAGCAGTTCTTC. Residues: CASSLGVLAGVRNEQFF.

The genes are TRBV4-2 and TRBJ2-1, with 15 bases lining up with TRBD2. The CDR3 totals 21 residues. Germline values: CDR1 LGHNA, CDR2 YNFKEQ. V dropped 0 bases and J dropped 3; count of bases not matched to a gene: 12. CDR3 protein: CASSQDKGQGTSGRIYNEQFF. Here the CDR3 DNA reads TGTGCCAGCAGCCAAGACAAGGGACAAGGGACTAGCGGGAGGATCTACAATGAGCAGTTCTTC.